These 31 T cell receptor beta chains share one sample of origin, sequenced in a study of OX40 agonist ivuxolimab in advanced cancers. Generated by immunoSEQ multiplex PCR, the TCRdb table keeps only in-frame clones and is missing some. The profile covers about 12,000 clones, with around four fifths appearing a single time and roughly 8.3% taken by the ten largest. This specimen was CD4+ or CD8+ T cells sorted from blood, taken in a trial of the OX40 agonist ivuxolimab. These receptors all come from an adult with an advanced solid tumor such as melanoma, head and neck, liver or kidney cancer.

The chain has TRBV2 and TRBJ1-1; TRBD1 matches 9 bases. The CDR3 contains 14 residues. V lost 6 bases and J lost 3; bases outside the gene matches: 5. Germline assignment: CDR1 SNHLY and CDR2 FYNNEI. The CDR3 region has the DNA TGTGCCAGCAGGCTGGGACAGGGCTACACTGAAGCTTTCTTT. This encodes CASRLGQGYTEAFF.

This rearrangement joins TRBV5-5 to TRBJ1-2; D remains unclear. The CDR3 extends over 15 amino acids. V gave up 4 bases and J gave up 7 bases, with 20 bases separating them. Per the germline V gene, CDR1 is SGHKS and CDR2 is YYEKEE (reference sequence). The CDR3 sequence: CASSTDSGSLLGYTF. CDR3 nucleotides: TGTGCCAGCAGCACTGACTCCGGTTCGCTGCTTGGCTACACCTTC. The full variable domain, rest sourced from reference TRBV5-5 and TRBJ1-2, is DAGVTQSPTHLIKTRGQQVTLRCSPISGHKSVSWYQQVLGQGPQFIFQYYEKEERGRGNFPDRFSARQFPNYSSELNVNALLLGDSALYLCASSTDSGSLLGYTFGSGTRLTVV.

The rearrangement joins TRBV7-9 to TRBJ2-1; 9 nucleotides agree with TRBD2. V was clipped by 5 bases and J by 4 bases; unmatched bases: 6. Germline CDR1 and CDR2: SEHNR and FQNEAQ (reference sequence). The CDR3 length is 15 residues. Here the CDR3 reads CASSAVSGGYNEQFF. The CDR3 nucleotides are TGTGCCAGCAGCGCCGTTAGCGGGGGATACAATGAGCAGTTCTTC.

The gene calls are TRBV27 and TRBJ2-7; D perhaps matches TRBD2 (6 bases). The CDR3 is 14 amino acids. V lost 6 bases to trimming and J lost 1 base, with 13 bases between them. CDR1 and CDR2 from the germline V gene are MNHEY and SMNVEV (reference sequence). The CDR3 region is CASSPRGRSYEQYF. The CDR3 nucleotides are TGTGCCAGCAGCCCGCGGGGACGGTCCTACGAGCAGTACTTC.

This sequence joins TRBV1 and TRBJ2-2; no check of the table's D call, TRBD1, against the DNA was made. TRBV1 counts as a pseudogene. The CDR3 is made up of 16 amino acids. Written as DNA, the CDR3 is TGCACCAGCAGCCAAGACCCAGGGACGAACACCGGGGAGCTGTTTTTT. It is translated as CTSSQDPGTNTGELFF.

This chain joins TRBV20-1 and TRBJ1-2, with TRBD1 matching over 7 bases. The ends lost 5 bases at V and 5 bases at J; junction bases unmatched: 2. CDR1 is DFQATT, CDR2 SNEGSKA, per germline (reference sequence). The CDR3 has 11 residues. CDR3 region: CSAWDRYGYTF. CDR3 sequence (DNA): TGCAGTGCTTGGGACAGATATGGCTACACCTTC.

The chain recombines TRBV19 with TRBJ2-7; 11 positions match TRBD1. The CDR3 runs 13 residues. V was clipped by 8 bases and J by 2 bases; unmatched bases: 2. Germline values: CDR1 LNHDA, CDR2 SQIVND (reference sequence). Here the CDR3 reads CASGTGGTYEQYF. In nucleotides, the CDR3 is TGTGCCAGTGGGACAGGGGGGACCTACGAGCAGTACTTC.

The chain couples TRBV7-8 to TRBJ2-7, with 7 bases identical to TRBD1. This CDR3 contains 14 residues. The trim removed 4 bases at V and 1 base at J, leaving 4 bases unmatched. The germline CDR1 and CDR2 sequences are SGHVS and FQNEAQ. In nucleotides, the CDR3 is TGTGCCAGCAGCTCCGGGACAGTTTCCTACGAGCAGTACTTC. Its protein is CASSSGTVSYEQYF.

V usage is TRBV29-1 and J usage is TRBJ1-2; TRBD1 agrees at 10 bases. This CDR3 comprises 14 residues. V shed 1 base, J shed 5 bases, and the junction held 4 bases outside the gene matches. CDR1 and CDR2 from the germline V gene are SQVTM and ANQGSEA. The CDR3 DNA reads TGCAGCGTTGAAGCCGGGACAGGGGCTTATGGCTACACCTTC. Translation: CSVEAGTGAYGYTF.

This clone was seen only a few times. The rearrangement joins TRBV7-3 to TRBJ2-2, with 9 bases lining up with TRBD2. Germline CDR1 SGHTA, CDR2 FQGTGA. This CDR3 is 17 amino acids long. Trimming took 5 bases from V and 1 from J; bases not matched to a gene: 8. Here the CDR3 DNA reads TGTGCCAGCAGCCCCGCGGGGGGGACTGAGAACACCGGGGAGCTGTTTTTT. Translating gives CASSPAGGTENTGELFF.

This clone was recorded only once. The chain couples TRBV7-9 to TRBJ2-7; the D gene could be TRBD1 or TRBD2 (5 bases each). The germline gives CDR1 SEHNR, CDR2 FQNEAQ (reference sequence). The CDR3 totals 17 residues. Trimming pared 1 base from V and 4 bases from J, leaving 20 bases between. DNA of the CDR3: TGTGCCAGCAGCTTAGGGCCGACCGACAACGAGGGGTACGAGCAGTACTTC. Its translation: CASSLGPTDNEGYEQYF.

The V gene is TRBV9, the J gene TRBJ2-7; tentatively, D is TRBD1 (6 bases). The CDR3 is 14 amino acids. V was clipped by 7 bases and J by 4 bases, with 18 bases between them. Germline assignment: CDR1 SGDLS and CDR2 YYNGEE. The CDR3 sequence is CASSFADSKYEQYF. In DNA form, the CDR3 reads TGTGCCAGCTCCTTTGCGGACAGTAAGTACGAGCAGTACTTC. Full variable domain (remainder filled in from reference TRBV9 and TRBJ2-7): DSGVTQTPKHLITATGQRVTLRCSPRSGDLSVYWYQQSLDQGLQFLIQYYNGEERAKGNILERFSAQQFPDLHSELNLSSLELGDSALYFCASSFADSKYEQYFGPGTRLTVT.

This clone has just one count. Its ends do not fully match the called genes, so a read error is possible. The chain has TRBV6-5 and TRBJ1-1, with a possible D match to TRBD1 (6 bases). The CDR3 is 14 amino acids. Germline V gives CDR1 MNHEY, CDR2 SVGAGI. The CDR3 reads CAISLGQTNTEAFF. CDR3 bases: TGTGCCATCAGTCTCGGACAGACGAACACTGAAGCTTTCTTT.

The rearrangement uses TRBV27 and TRBJ2-6; D uncertain. The CDR3 is made up of 15 amino acids. CDR1 and CDR2 (germline): MNHEY, SMNVEV (reference sequence). Trimming took off 5 bases at V and 0 bases at J, with 8 bases between the two ends. CDR3 DNA: TGTGCCAGCAGTCTAACTTACTCTGGGGCCAACGTCCTGACTTTC. Translating gives CASSLTYSGANVLTF.

V usage is TRBV5-6 and J usage is TRBJ1-2; 7 nucleotides line up with TRBD1. The trim removed 2 bases at V and 6 bases at J, leaving 19 bases unmatched. Per the germline V gene, CDR1 is SGHDT and CDR2 is YYEEEE. This CDR3 is built from 18 residues. DNA for the CDR3: TGTGCCAGCAGCTTCCTAAACATAAAAAGACAGGGTGCGGATGGCTACACCTTC. Translated: CASSFLNIKRQGADGYTF.

This clone was counted once. CDR3 nucleotides: TGTGCCAGCAGCCCCGATGGGGATTGGAACACTGAAGCTTTCTTT. Translated, it gives CASSPDGDWNTEAFF. This chain links TRBV7-3 with TRBJ1-1; D is ambiguous. V lost 5 bases and J lost 1, with 14 bases in between. CDR1 is SGHTA, CDR2 FQGTGA, per germline. The CDR3 length is 15 residues. Full variable domain (rest looked up from reference TRBV7-3 and TRBJ1-1): GAGVSQTPSNKVTEKGKYVELRCDPISGHTALYWYRQSLGQGPEFLIYFQGTGAADDSGLPNDRFFAVRPEGSVSTLKIQRTERGDSAVYLCASSPDGDWNTEAFFGQGTRLTVV.

J is TRBJ1-2 and V is TRBV4-1; unclear D gene. The V gene lost 3 bases and the J gene lost 1 base, with 3 bases spanning the gap. From germline, CDR1 is MGHRA and CDR2 YSYEKL. The CDR3 loop spans 12 amino acids. The CDR3 region has the DNA TGCGCCAGCAGCCACCTTAACTATGGCTACACCTTC. This sequence encodes CASSHLNYGYTF.

This clone was recorded only once. Additional DNA sequences in this sample encode the identical CDR3. The chain combines TRBV4-1 with TRBJ2-1, with 7 bases that match TRBD2. J lost 0 bases, V lost 0 bases, and 8 bases had no gene match. Germline V gene sequence: CDR1 MGHRA, CDR2 YSYEKL. There are 18 residues in the CDR3. The CDR3 is CASSQDPGGSSSYNEQFF. The DNA for the CDR3 is TGCGCCAGCAGCCAAGATCCGGGGGGATCGAGCTCCTACAATGAGCAGTTCTTC.

The chain combines TRBV4-1 with TRBJ2-7; 7 bases map to TRBD1. CDR1 MGHRA and CDR2 YSYEKL come from the germline V gene. This CDR3 has 14 residues. Germline trimming cut 4 bases from V and 4 bases from J; bases unmatched to any gene: 7. DNA of the CDR3: TGCGCCAGCAGCCCCTGGACAGGAGCTTACGAGCAGTACTTC. As protein: CASSPWTGAYEQYF.

The chain employs TRBV7-9 and TRBJ1-3, with D possibly matching TRBD1 (6 bases). CDR1 is SEHNR, CDR2 FQNEAQ, per germline (reference sequence). This CDR3 has 16 residues. V shed 5 bases and J shed 0 bases, with 14 bases lying between them. Written as DNA, the CDR3 is TGTGCCAGCAGCCGAGGACAGACCAGCTCTGGAAACACCATATATTTT. This encodes CASSRGQTSSGNTIYF.

The rearrangement links TRBV27 to TRBJ2-7; TRBD2 aligns across 7 bases. The germline CDR1 and CDR2 sequences are MNHEY and SMNVEV (reference sequence). The CDR3 length is 14 residues. After removal of 4 bases from V and 9 bases from J, the junction contained 12 bases not matched to a gene. For the CDR3, the DNA is TGTGCCAGCAGTTCCTCCTTCGGGGGGATGGGGCAGTACTTC. Protein sequence: CASSSSFGGMGQYF.

Note on this clone: The same CDR3 is also encoded by other DNA sequences in this sample. The chain couples TRBV30 to TRBJ2-7; D ambiguous. The germline V and J ends were trimmed by 2 bases and 3 bases, with 8 bases remaining between them. CDR3 length: 12 residues. The germline gives CDR1 GTSNPN, CDR2 SVGIG (reference sequence). This chain's CDR3 is CAWSPSLYEQYF. Here the CDR3 DNA reads TGTGCCTGGAGTCCATCCCTCTACGAGCAGTACTTC.

The J gene is TRBJ1-5, the V gene TRBV2; maybe TRBD1 (5 bases). The V and J ends lost 3 bases and 0 bases respectively, with 12 bases between them. In germline, CDR1 is SNHLY, CDR2 FYNNEI. The CDR3 contains 16 residues. CDR3 DNA: TGTGCCAGCAGTGACCCAGGGCAATTTAGCAATCAGCCCCAGCATTTT. It yields the protein CASSDPGQFSNQPQHF.

The V and J genes are TRBV12-2 and TRBJ2-5; no check of the table's D call, TRBD1, against the DNA was made. TRBV12-2 is a pseudogene segment. The CDR3 spans 12 residues. The CDR3 loop is CASRLDRETQYF. CDR3 coding DNA: TGTGCAAGTCGCTTGGACAGGGAGACCCAGTACTTC.

The V call is TRBV6-5, the J call TRBJ2-5, with TRBD1 as a possible D gene (6 bases). CDR1 and CDR2 from the germline V gene are MNHEY and SVGAGI. The CDR3 totals 14 residues. Trimming cost V 4 bases and J 2 bases, with 11 bases left between them. The CDR3 DNA follows: TGTGCCAGCAGTTCCCAGGGGAATCAAGAGACCCAGTACTTC. Protein sequence: CASSSQGNQETQYF.

The rearrangement uses TRBV4-2 and TRBJ2-2; 9 bases are a match to TRBD2. The CDR3 length is 18 residues. J lost 1 base, V lost 0 bases, and 6 bases had no gene match. Germline V gene data show CDR1 as LGHNA and CDR2 as YNFKEQ. CDR3 coding DNA: TGTGCCAGCAGCCAAGATCGGGCTAGCGGGGAGAACACCGGGGAGCTGTTTTTT. Its translation is CASSQDRASGENTGELFF.

This clone was observed once. This chain uses TRBV7-9 with TRBJ1-2, with 9 bases that match TRBD1. With V trimmed by 1 base and J by 8 bases, 8 bases remained unmatched. The CDR3 consists of 15 residues. CDR1 SEHNR and CDR2 FQNEAQ come from the germline V gene (reference sequence). The CDR3 DNA follows: TGTGCCAGCAGCTTAGAGGGACAGGGCCATCGGGGCTACACCTTC. Its translation is CASSLEGQGHRGYTF.

This clone was observed a few times. Other nucleotide sequences in the sample specify the same CDR3. The chain recombines TRBV5-1 with TRBJ2-5; D could derive from TRBD1 or TRBD2 (6 bases each). The CDR3 is made up of 13 amino acids. In germline, CDR1 is SGHRS, CDR2 YFSETQ. The ends were cut back, 4 bases at V and 5 bases at J, with 12 bases in the middle. The CDR3 spells CASSRGGQETQYF. The CDR3 DNA sequence: TGCGCCAGCAGCCGTGGGGGGCAGGAGACCCAGTACTTC.

A single count supports this clone. V usage is TRBV19 and J usage is TRBJ1-5; 7 bases line up with TRBD1. The CDR3 is made up of 14 amino acids. Germline lookup yields CDR1 LNHDA and CDR2 SQIVND (reference sequence). V lost 6 bases and J lost 4; bases outside the gene matches: 6. CDR3 DNA sequence: TGTGCCAGTAGGGGGACAGTGTGGAATCAGCCCCAGCATTTT. It is translated as CASRGTVWNQPQHF.

The V gene is TRBV19, the J gene TRBJ1-1; a possible D gene is TRBD1 (6 bases). The germline V gene has CDR1 LNHDA and CDR2 SQIVND (reference sequence). Trimming removed 4 bases at V and 1 base at J, with 13 bases between. CDR3 length: 15 residues. The DNA of the CDR3 is TGTGCCAGTAGTAAACAGGGTAGCCCGAACACTGAAGCTTTCTTT. This translates into CASSKQGSPNTEAFF. The variable domain in full, with the rest retrieved from reference TRBV19 and TRBJ1-1, is DGGITQSPKYLFRKEGQNVTLSCEQNLNHDAMYWYRQDPGQGLRLIYYSQIVNDFQKGDIAEGYSVSREKKESFPLTVTSAQKNPTAFYLCASSKQGSPNTEAFFGQGTRLTVV.

The rearrangement uses TRBV11-2 and TRBJ1-2; 8 bases are a match to TRBD1. Germline V gene data show CDR1 as SGHAT and CDR2 as FQNNGV. V shed 3 bases, J shed 1 base, and the junction held 7 bases outside the gene matches. The CDR3 runs 16 residues. The DNA of the CDR3 is TGTGCCAGCAGCTTTTCTCCGGGACAGGTTAACTATGGCTACACCTTC. This sequence encodes CASSFSPGQVNYGYTF.